The rows below give T cell receptor beta chains drawn from one sample of a study of graft-versus-host responses after intestinal transplantation. Profiled with immunoSEQ multiplex PCR; TCRdb holds only in-frame clones, not every one. The sample holds some 21,000 clones, approximately 33% seen once. The sample consisted of alloreactive CD8+ T cells from a mixed lymphocyte reaction culture, taken before intestinal transplant. These TCRs come from a human patient who received an intestinal transplant. Both conserved end residues are part of each CDR3. A D gene is named only where the DNA matches it firmly. Size is omitted from some rows. Given values are once, few, many or a class for expanded clones.

v_gene,d_gene,j_gene,abundance,CDR3nt,CDR3aa
TRBV27,-,TRBJ2-7,-,TGTGCCAGCAGTTTAACAGGGTCTTTGGGGTACGAGCAGTACTTC,CASSLTGSLGYEQYF
TRBV4-1,TRBD1,TRBJ1-1,few,TGCGCCAGCAGAGATCCAGGGGGCACTGAAGCTTTCTTT,CASRDPGGTEAFF
TRBV19,-,TRBJ1-5,few,TGTGCCAGTAGTATAGGGAGTAGGAGCCAGCCCCAGCATTTT,CASSIGSRSQPQHF
TRBV5-4,-,TRBJ2-7,-,TGTGCCAGCAGCTTGAGCGGCGGCAGCTCCTACGAGCAGTACTTC,CASSLSGGSSYEQYF
TRBV29-1,-,TRBJ2-7,few,TGCAGCGTTGGTTCCACTGGGACCTACGAGCAGTACTTC,CSVGSTGTYEQYF
TRBV6-5,-,TRBJ2-3,medium-sized,TGTGCCAGCAGTTCAGCGGGCGATACGCAGTATTTT,CASSSAGDTQYF
TRBV9,-,TRBJ2-3,-,TGTGCCAGCAGCGTAGGGACTACCCCCACAGATACGCAGTATTTT,CASSVGTTPTDTQYF
TRBV9,TRBD1,TRBJ2-3,-,TGTGCCAGCAGCGTAGAGGGGACAGGACGGGGTTTAGATACGCAGTATTTT,CASSVEGTGRGLDTQYF
TRBV4-1,-,TRBJ1-3,medium-sized,TGCGCCAGCAGCTACGATCCTTTCTCTGGAAACACCATATATTTT,CASSYDPFSGNTIYF
TRBV6-1,-,TRBJ1-2,few,TGTGCCAGCAGTGAAGTTTTTGGGGACTATGGCTACACCTTC,CASSEVFGDYGYTF
TRBV7-9,-,TRBJ1-2,-,TGTGCCAGCACTAAATGGGACCCGGCGGTCGATGGCTACACCTTC,CASTKWDPAVDGYTF
TRBV7-9,TRBD2,TRBJ2-5,-,TGTGCCGGGGGGACTAGCGAAGAAGAGACCCAGTACTTC,CAGGTSEEETQYF
TRBV6-5,TRBD1,TRBJ1-3,-,TGTGCCAGCAGTGGACAGGAAAACACCATATATTTT,CASSGQENTIYF
TRBV6-5,-,TRBJ2-7,-,TGTGCCAGCAGTTTCTACGGACGGGGCGAGCAGTACTTC,CASSFYGRGEQYF
TRBV7-9,TRBD2,TRBJ2-5,-,TGTGCCAGCAGCTTACCGCGTAGCGGGGGAGTTGGAGAGACCCAGTACTTC,CASSLPRSGGVGETQYF